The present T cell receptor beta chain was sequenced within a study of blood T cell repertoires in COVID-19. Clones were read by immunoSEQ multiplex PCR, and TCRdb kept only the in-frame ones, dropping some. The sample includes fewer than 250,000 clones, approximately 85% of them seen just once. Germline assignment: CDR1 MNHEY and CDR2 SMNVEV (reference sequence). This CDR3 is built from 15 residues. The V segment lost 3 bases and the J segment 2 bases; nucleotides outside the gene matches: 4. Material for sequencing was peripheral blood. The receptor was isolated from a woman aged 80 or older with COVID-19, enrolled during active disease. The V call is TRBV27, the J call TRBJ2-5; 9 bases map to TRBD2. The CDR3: CASSFLAGNQETQYF. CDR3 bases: TGTGCCAGCAGTTTCCTAGCGGGGAATCAAGAGACCCAGTACTTC.